One sample yielded the 6 T cell receptor beta chains listed below, sequenced in a study of blood T cell repertoires in COVID-19. Assay: immunoSEQ multiplex PCR; the TCRdb copy retains only in-frame clones and omits some. The repertoire has some 90,000 clones, approximately 89% of them found once; the top ten carry approximately 2.2%. The sequenced material came from peripheral blood. These receptors were taken from a man aged 50 to 60 with acute or convalescent COVID-19.

The chain carries TRBV7-9 and TRBJ1-3; D might be TRBD1 (5 bases). Germline V gene lookup returns CDR1 SEHNR and CDR2 FQNEAQ (reference sequence). V lost 6 bases to trimming and J lost 0 bases, with 12 bases between them. The CDR3 extends over 15 amino acids. The chain's CDR3 is CASSFQTGSGNTIYF. The CDR3 DNA follows: TGTGCCAGCAGTTTTCAAACAGGCTCTGGAAACACCATATATTTT.

This clone came up once. This chain uses TRBV4-3 with TRBJ1-4, with D uncertain. V was trimmed by 0 bases and J by 7 bases, leaving 12 bases between them. From germline, CDR1 is LGHNA and CDR2 YSLEER. The CDR3 totals 15 residues. CDR3 sequence reads: CASSQEARSSEKLFF. The CDR3 coding sequence is TGCGCCAGCAGCCAAGAGGCCAGGTCGAGTGAAAAACTGTTTTTT.

V is TRBV6-5 and J is TRBJ1-1; D unresolved. CDR3 length equals 15 residues. Germline V CDR1 and CDR2: MNHEY, SVGAGI. Trimming pared 6 bases from V and 5 bases from J, leaving 19 bases between. The CDR3 nucleotides read TGTGCCAGCAGCTTCACCGGGAGAGGATGGACTGAAGCTTTCTTT. Protein sequence: CASSFTGRGWTEAFF.

J is TRBJ1-5 and V is TRBV4-2; the match to TRBD1 covers 8 bases. The CDR3 has 15 residues. CDR1 and CDR2 (germline): LGHNA, YNFKEQ. The J segment lost 7 bases and the V segment lost 4 bases, leaving 9 bases of the junction unmatched. The CDR3 loop is CASSPTGQGGQPQHF. For the CDR3, the DNA is TGTGCCAGCAGCCCTACCGGACAGGGCGGGCAGCCCCAGCATTTT.

The J gene is TRBJ2-1, the V gene TRBV5-8; 11 nucleotides match TRBD2. Germline V gives CDR1 SGHTS, CDR2 YDEGEE. V lost 3 bases and J lost 4; bases outside the gene matches: 6. This CDR3 region has 16 residues. The CDR3 DNA follows: TGTGCCAGCAGCTACCTCCTAGCGGGGGGTTACAATGAGCAGTTCTTC. It encodes CASSYLLAGGYNEQFF.

The CDR3 sequence is CASNQGGELFF. CDR3 coding DNA: TGCGCCAGCAACCAGGGCGGGGAGCTGTTTTTT. The chain uses TRBV5-1 and TRBJ2-2; tentative D call: TRBD1 (5 bases). In germline, CDR1 is SGHRS, CDR2 YFSETQ. The CDR3 loop spans 11 amino acids. V was clipped by 6 bases and J by 7 bases, with 7 bases between them.